This T cell receptor (beta chain) was recovered during a study of CD8+ T cells in alopecia areata. About the study: Each day, treated patients took oral tofacitinib twice, at 5 to 10 mg per dose. The tofacitinib course ran for 6 to 18 months and was followed by 6 months off drug. Study-level points and caveats: Normal-skin resident alphabeta T cells also appear among scalp sample sequences. Because one nonresponder was included, the link of baseline CD8+ expansion to response is considered uncertain.

Per germline, CDR1 MGHRA and CDR2 YSYEKL. CDR3 length: 16 residues. The V and J ends lost 0 bases and 2 bases respectively, with 8 bases between them. Described treatment: oral pan-JAK inhibitor, 5-10 mg twice daily. Investigators isolated RNA and reverse transcribed it into cDNA to act as the sequencing template. Only in-frame clones appear in the TCRdb table, and some are missing; sequencing was by immunoSEQ multiplex PCR. The sample gives 200,000 or so clones, 58% of which show up once; 5.5% is in the top ten. The count of this clone is one. Its specificity is unknown. This chain joins TRBV4-1 and TRBJ2-6; weak D call: TRBD1 (5 bases). The specimen comprised CD4+ T cells sorted from blood, sampled at week 24, from a patient treated with tofacitinib. This clonotype originated in a human donor with alopecia areata. The CDR3 nucleotides read TGCGCCAGCAGCCAAGAGAAACAGGCTGGGGCCAACGTCCTGACTTTC. It translates to CASSQEKQAGANVLTF.